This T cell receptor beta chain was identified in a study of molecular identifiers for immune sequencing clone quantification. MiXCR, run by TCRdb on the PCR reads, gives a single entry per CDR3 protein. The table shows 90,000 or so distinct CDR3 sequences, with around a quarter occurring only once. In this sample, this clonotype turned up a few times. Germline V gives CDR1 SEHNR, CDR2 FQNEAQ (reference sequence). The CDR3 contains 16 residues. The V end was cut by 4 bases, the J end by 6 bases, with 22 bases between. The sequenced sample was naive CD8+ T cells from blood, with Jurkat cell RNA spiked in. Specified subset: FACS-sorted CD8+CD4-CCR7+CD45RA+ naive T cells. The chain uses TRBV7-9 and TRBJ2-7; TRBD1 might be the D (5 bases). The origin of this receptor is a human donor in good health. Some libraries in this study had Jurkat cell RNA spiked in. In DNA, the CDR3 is TGTGCCAGCAGCTCGACCCCCGGCAGCCCAAGGGGCGAGCAGTACTTC. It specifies CASSSTPGSPRGEQYF.